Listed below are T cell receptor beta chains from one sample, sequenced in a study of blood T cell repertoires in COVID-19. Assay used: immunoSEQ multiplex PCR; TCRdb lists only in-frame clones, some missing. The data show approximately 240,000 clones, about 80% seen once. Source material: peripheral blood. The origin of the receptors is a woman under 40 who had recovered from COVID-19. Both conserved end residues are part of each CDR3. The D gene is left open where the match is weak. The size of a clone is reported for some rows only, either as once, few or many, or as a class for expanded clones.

DNA: TGTGCCACCAGTCCCCGCTGGACGGGGGGCTACAATGAGCAGTTCTTC
CDR3: CATSPRWTGGYNEQFF
J: TRBJ2-1
V: TRBV24-1
size: NA
D: TRBD2

DNA: TGTGCCAGCAGCCAAGATCCCGCTAGCGGGAGTTCTGGCAATGAGCAGTTCTTC
CDR3: CASSQDPASGSSGNEQFF
J: TRBJ2-1
V: TRBV3-1/TRBV3-2
size: NA
D: TRBD2

DNA: TGTGCCAGCAGCTCCAGACAGGGGAAAGGACTAGGAGGGGAGCTGTTTTTT
CDR3: CASSSRQGKGLGGELFF
J: TRBJ2-2
V: TRBV11-3
size: once
D: NA

DNA: TGTGCCAGCAGTTACGGTGGAGCCTCCTCTGGAAACACCATATATTTT
CDR3: CASSYGGASSGNTIYF
J: TRBJ1-3
V: TRBV6-5
size: NA
D: NA

DNA: TGTGCCAGCAGTTTTGGACTAGCGACGATCTACGAGCAGTACTTC
CDR3: CASSFGLATIYEQYF
J: TRBJ2-7
V: TRBV6-5
size: NA
D: TRBD2

DNA: TGTGCCAGCAGTTACTCGAGCCGCTCTGGGGCCAACGTCCTGACTTTC
CDR3: CASSYSSRSGANVLTF
J: TRBJ2-6
V: TRBV6-5
size: once
D: NA

DNA: TGTGCCAGCAGCTTAGTTAGTGCCGCCTACGAGCAGTACTTC
CDR3: CASSLVSAAYEQYF
J: TRBJ2-7
V: TRBV5-6
size: NA
D: NA

DNA: TGTGCCAGCTCCCCTGACAGGGATGCCCTCCACTTT
CDR3: CASSPDRDALHF
J: TRBJ1-6
V: TRBV18
size: few
D: TRBD1

DNA: TGTGCCAGCAGATCACACTCTGGAAACACCATATATTTT
CDR3: CASRSHSGNTIYF
J: TRBJ1-3
V: TRBV28
size: NA
D: NA

DNA: TGTGCCAGCAGACCCCAAGGGGCCCGGGAGCAGTACTTC
CDR3: CASRPQGAREQYF
J: TRBJ2-7
V: TRBV12-3/TRBV12-4
size: NA
D: NA

DNA: TGTGCCAGTAGTATCATTAATCTAGCGGGAGCAAACAATGAGCAGTTCTTC
CDR3: CASSIINLAGANNEQFF
J: TRBJ2-1
V: TRBV19
size: NA
D: TRBD2

DNA: TGCAGCGTTGTTCCGGAGGACACCGGGGAGCTGTTTTTT
CDR3: CSVVPEDTGELFF
J: TRBJ2-2
V: TRBV29-1
size: NA
D: NA

DNA: TGCGCCAGCAGCCAAGATGGTAACAGGGTAGGTTCACCCCTCCACTTT
CDR3: CASSQDGNRVGSPLHF
J: TRBJ1-6
V: TRBV4-1
size: NA
D: NA

DNA: TGTGCCTGGGGGACAGGGGTCGGCACTGAAGCTTTCTTT
CDR3: CAWGTGVGTEAFF
J: TRBJ1-1
V: TRBV30
size: NA
D: TRBD1

DNA: TGTGCCAGCAGTTTGGGGGACAGGGGATATGGCTACACCTTC
CDR3: CASSLGDRGYGYTF
J: TRBJ1-2
V: TRBV28
size: NA
D: TRBD1

DNA: TGTGCCTGGAGTTTAGCGGGGTACAATGAGCAGTTCTTC
CDR3: CAWSLAGYNEQFF
J: TRBJ2-1
V: TRBV30
size: NA
D: TRBD2

DNA: TGTGCCAGCAGTTACTCAGGGGGGGCTGAAGCTTTCTTT
CDR3: CASSYSGGAEAFF
J: TRBJ1-1
V: TRBV6-6
size: once
D: NA

DNA: TGTGCCAGTCGCTCGACTAGCGGGAGGGACAATGAGCAGTTCTTC
CDR3: CASRSTSGRDNEQFF
J: TRBJ2-1
V: TRBV19
size: NA
D: TRBD2

DNA: TGTGCCAGCAGCTTAGAAGGGGCGGGCTACACCTTC
CDR3: CASSLEGAGYTF
J: TRBJ1-2
V: TRBV11-2
size: NA
D: NA

DNA: TGTGCCAGCAGCCGACTAGCGGGACATAATGAGCAGTTCTTC
CDR3: CASSRLAGHNEQFF
J: TRBJ2-1
V: TRBV3-1/TRBV3-2
size: NA
D: TRBD2

DNA: TGTGCCAGCAGCCAGGGGCCAAATGAGCAGTTCTTC
CDR3: CASSQGPNEQFF
J: TRBJ2-1
V: TRBV9
size: NA
D: NA

DNA: TGTGCCATCAGTGAGTCTTGGGACAGAGGCCGCGTTACTATGGATCAGCCCCAGCATTTT
CDR3: CAISESWDRGRVTMDQPQHF
J: TRBJ1-5
V: TRBV10-3
size: NA
D: TRBD1

DNA: TGTGCCAGCTCACCGGACAGTCGTACTGAAGCTTTCTTT
CDR3: CASSPDSRTEAFF
J: TRBJ1-1
V: TRBV18
size: NA
D: NA

DNA: TGCGCCAGCAGCCACGGGACAGGGATTACCTACGAGCAGTACTTC
CDR3: CASSHGTGITYEQYF
J: TRBJ2-7
V: TRBV5-1
size: NA
D: TRBD1

DNA: TGTGCCAGCAGTTCTCCGGGACTAGCCAGTGAGCAGTTCTTC
CDR3: CASSSPGLASEQFF
J: TRBJ2-1
V: TRBV28
size: NA
D: TRBD2

DNA: TGCGCCAGCACCCTCCTGGGCGTCTCCTACAATGAGCAGTTCTTC
CDR3: CASTLLGVSYNEQFF
J: TRBJ2-1
V: TRBV4-1
size: few
D: NA

DNA: TGCGCCAGCAGCCAAGGGCGGGCTGAGGGGCAGTACTTC
CDR3: CASSQGRAEGQYF
J: TRBJ2-7
V: TRBV4-1
size: few
D: NA

DNA: TGTGCCAGCAGCTCGTCGGATACGCAGTATTTT
CDR3: CASSSSDTQYF
J: TRBJ2-3
V: TRBV13
size: NA
D: NA